Each of the 8 T cell receptor beta chains below was sequenced from the same sample in a study of long-term antiretroviral therapy in people with HIV. Researchers ran immunoSEQ v3.0 at survey level. Produced via immunoSEQ multiplex PCR; TCRdb's table is partial and in-frame only. This repertoire shows some 35,000 clones, under 90% found once; its top ten account for 7.9%. The sequencing here drew on unsorted PBMCs, taken 0.4 years before starting antiretroviral therapy. These receptors were obtained from a young man with HIV.

This clone was picked up one time. The chain carries TRBV4-1 and TRBJ2-3; D possibly corresponds to TRBD1 (6 bases). CDR1 and CDR2 from the germline V gene are MGHRA and YSYEKL. The germline V and J ends were trimmed by 6 bases and 5 bases, with 12 bases remaining between them. The CDR3 length is 13 residues. The CDR3 reads CASSGTRQDTQYF. In DNA form, the CDR3 reads TGCGCCAGCAGTGGGACACGACAAGATACGCAGTATTTT.

The chain couples TRBV4-1 to TRBJ2-3; perhaps TRBD2 as D (6 bases). Germline V gene data show CDR1 as MGHRA and CDR2 as YSYEKL. This CDR3 is 14 amino acids long. Trimming cost V 3 bases and J 4 bases, with 11 bases left between them. The CDR3 protein is CASSQGWGADTQYF. In nucleotides, the CDR3 is TGCGCCAGCAGCCAGGGGTGGGGGGCAGATACGCAGTATTTT.

The chain is built from TRBV4-2 and TRBJ2-7, with 9 nucleotides matching TRBD1. This CDR3 comprises 14 residues. Germline CDR1 is LGHNA and CDR2 is YNFKEQ. After removal of 4 bases from V and 1 base from J, the junction contained 2 bases not matched to a gene. Written as DNA, the CDR3 is TGTGCCAGCAGCCGGGGGACAGGGTCCTACGAGCAGTACTTC. Its protein is CASSRGTGSYEQYF.

The V and J genes are TRBV15 and TRBJ1-4; D is undetermined. Germline V gene data show CDR1 as LNHNV and CDR2 as YYDKDF (reference sequence). There are 14 residues in the CDR3. V dropped 7 bases and J dropped 5 bases, with 14 bases sitting between them. CDR3 amino acids: CATNNTTVNEKLFF. CDR3 sequence (DNA): TGTGCCACCAACAATACCACGGTGAATGAAAAACTGTTTTTT.

The J gene is TRBJ2-1, the V gene TRBV28; D gene uncertain. V lost 5 bases to trimming and J lost 7 bases, with 6 bases between them. The germline V gene has CDR1 MDHEN and CDR2 SYDVKM. The CDR3 runs to 11 residues. The CDR3 sequence is CASSLENEQFF. CDR3 bases: TGTGCCAGCAGTCTAGAGAATGAGCAGTTCTTC.

This chain joins TRBV5-4 and TRBJ1-2, with D tentatively TRBD1 (6 bases). This CDR3 has 14 residues. Between the trimmed V and J ends, which lost 0 bases and 4 bases, there was a span of 10 bases. The germline gives CDR1 SGHNT, CDR2 YYREEE (reference sequence). This chain's CDR3 is CASSLGGLSYGYTF. CDR3 nucleotide sequence: TGTGCCAGCAGCTTGGGGGGGCTAAGCTATGGCTACACCTTC.

The CDR3 coding sequence is TGTGCCAGCAGCTTCGGGACAGGGTTTAGCGAGCAGTACTTC. Encoded protein: CASSFGTGFSEQYF. This sequence joins TRBV5-6 and TRBJ2-7; TRBD1 agrees at 9 bases. The CDR3 runs to 14 residues. The ends lost 2 bases at V and 6 bases at J; junction bases unmatched: 6. Germline CDR1 SGHDT, CDR2 YYEEEE.

The J gene is TRBJ2-7, the V gene TRBV7-2, with 9 positions matching TRBD2. The trim removed 5 bases at V and 1 base at J, leaving 6 bases unmatched. The CDR3 is 15 residues long. Germline V gives CDR1 SGHTA, CDR2 FQGNSA. CDR3 sequence: CASSLVAGASYEQYF. The CDR3 DNA follows: TGTGCCAGCAGCCTCGTAGCGGGGGCTTCCTACGAGCAGTACTTC.